This TCR beta chain derives from a study of blood T cell repertoires in COVID-19. Study at large: Sites across the United States, Italy and Spain contributed samples from acute and convalescent COVID-19.

This CDR3 has 13 residues. Deletions cut 1 base from V and 1 base from J, with 4 bases between. Germline values: CDR1 MNHEY, CDR2 SMNVEV (reference sequence). In the original workflow: Reference gene primers were amplified, and this amplification served to estimate nucleated cell counts. Using immunoSEQ multiplex PCR, the repertoire was profiled, and TCRdb retains in-frame clones only, with some absent. V, J and clone size reflect that table, while D and trimming were determined from the DNA. The repertoire includes around 200,000 clones, 83% of them detected once, and 2.5% sits in the top ten. Concerning this clone itself: At the DNA level, this CDR3 is encoded by other sequences in the same sample as well.

The rearrangement uses TRBV27 and TRBJ1-1; D is ambiguous. The clonotype was recovered from a woman aged 35 to 49 with active or convalescent COVID-19. The sample taken for sequencing was peripheral blood. CDR3 bases: TGTGCCAGCAGTTTATGGCCGAACACTGAAGCTTTCTTT. This sequence encodes CASSLWPNTEAFF.